The next 22 T cell receptor delta chains were all read from a single sample in a study of gamma-delta chains in newborns, infants, children. TCRdb re-identified clones in the reads via CATT. The profile shows more than 7,500 delta-chain clones, around 21% of them singletons. The sequenced material came from blood. The receptors come from a child who was a newborn, infant or young child, either healthy, febrile or measles-vaccinated (not recorded which).

The table lists this clone with a few counts. A much larger clone sits a single nucleotide away, making a read error possible. Other DNA sequences in the same sample also yield this CDR3. The chain carries TRDV2 and TRDJ1, with TRDD3 identical over 7 bases. Germline CDR1 and CDR2: GEAIGNYY and EKD. After removal of 1 base from V and 5 bases from J, the junction contained 9 bases not matched to a gene. This CDR3 has 15 amino acids. The CDR3 bases are TGTGCCTGTGACACATTGGGGGACACTAGGGATAAACTCATCTTT. The encoded protein is CACDTLGDTRDKLIF.

By share, this clone counts as medium-sized. The chain joins TRDV2 to TRDJ1, with TRDD3 identical over 7 bases. Germline-derived CDR1 and CDR2 are GEAIGNYY and EKD. V lost 3 bases and J lost 0; bases outside the gene matches: 15. This CDR3 has 18 amino acids. The chain's CDR3 is CACDVVTGDLRDTDKLIF. As DNA, the CDR3 is TGTGCCTGTGACGTAGTAACTGGGGATCTAAGAGACACCGATAAACTCATCTTT.

This clone was found a few times. A read error is possible here, since a much larger clone lies one base away. This CDR3 is also generated by other DNA sequences in the sample. CDR3 loop: CACDTITGGYTDKLIF. CDR3 DNA: TGTGCCTGTGACACCATCACCGGGGGATACACCGATAAACTCATCTTT. This chain connects TRDV2 to TRDJ1, with TRDD3 identical over 7 bases. Germline lookup yields CDR1 GEAIGNYY and CDR2 EKD. V gave up 0 bases and J gave up 0 bases; unmatched junction bases: 6. This CDR3 is built from 16 residues.

Within the sample, this clone is medium-sized (0.01 to 0.1%). V and J are TRDV2 and TRDJ1, with 10 bases identical to TRDD3. The CDR3 runs to 18 residues. The trim removed 3 bases at V and 0 bases at J, leaving 12 bases unmatched. Per the germline V gene, CDR1 is GEAIGNYY and CDR2 is EKD. Here the CDR3 reads CACDSVMGGYVDTDKLIF. CDR3 DNA: TGTGCCTGTGACTCGGTGATGGGGGGATACGTCGACACCGATAAACTCATCTTT.

The chain is built from TRDV2 and TRDJ1; TRDD3 matches 13 bases. Losses at the gene ends were 0 bases for V and 3 bases for J; bases not matched to a gene: 3. The CDR3 spans 16 residues. Germline values: CDR1 GEAIGNYY, CDR2 EKD. Here the CDR3 DNA reads TGTGCCTGTGACACCCTACTGGGGGATACGCCCGATAAACTCATCTTT. Translation: CACDTLLGDTPDKLIF.

This clone is labeled as medium-sized. In the same sample, other DNA sequences code for this CDR3. The rearrangement links TRDV2 to TRDJ1, with a possible D match to TRDD3 (6 bases). V was pared by 0 bases and J by 1 base, with 11 bases between. Germline V gives CDR1 GEAIGNYY, CDR2 EKD. The CDR3 has 15 amino acids. The CDR3 loop is CACDTVGALTDKLIF. Written as DNA, the CDR3 is TGTGCCTGTGACACCGTGGGGGCCCTCACCGATAAACTCATCTTT.

With regard to this clone: A much larger clone is a single base away; this may be a read error. The CDR3 region has the DNA TGTGCCTGTGACACGGGACCTCTGGGGGGCATACAAGCCTGGGACACCCGAAAGATGTTTTTC. Translation: CACDTGPLGGIQAWDTRKMFF. The chain links TRDV2 to TRDJ3, with 7 bases lining up with TRDD3. In germline, CDR1 is GEAIGNYY, CDR2 EKD. The length of the CDR3 is 21 residues.

This clone was detected a few times. V usage is TRDV2 and J usage is TRDJ1; perhaps TRDD3 as D (6 bases). The V and J ends lost 5 bases and 2 bases respectively, with 26 bases between them. CDR3 length: 18 residues. The germline CDR1 and CDR2 sequences are GEAIGNYY and EKD. This chain's CDR3 is CACARLPEGMGLTDKLIF. The CDR3 DNA sequence: TGTGCCTGTGCCAGACTTCCGGAGGGGATGGGGCTGACCGATAAACTCATCTTT.

The table lists this clone with a few counts. The chain joins TRDV2 to TRDJ1; D is undetermined. The germline V gene has CDR1 GEAIGNYY and CDR2 EKD. V was cut by 3 bases and J by 0 bases, with 13 bases left in between. The CDR3 runs 15 residues. As DNA, the CDR3 is TGTGCCTGTGACTCGCTGGCCCTGTACACCGATAAACTCATCTTT. It translates to CACDSLALYTDKLIF.

V usage is TRDV2 and J usage is TRDJ1, with 10 bases lining up with TRDD3. Germline lookup yields CDR1 GEAIGNYY and CDR2 EKD. The CDR3 covers 20 residues. The junction had 20 bases not matched to a gene; V was cut back by 3 bases and J by 2 bases. CDR3 DNA sequence: TGTGCCTGTGACGCACTGGGGGATCAATCGATTGTGACCCCTACCGATAAACTCATCTTT. Its protein is CACDALGDQSIVTPTDKLIF.

The chain couples TRDV1 to TRDJ1; 13 positions agree with TRDD3. Trimming at V came to 2 bases and at J to 0 bases, leaving 18 bases not matched to a gene. The CDR3 length is 22 residues. Germline loops: CDR1 TSWWSYY, CDR2 QGS. In nucleotides, the CDR3 is TGTGCTCTTGGGGAAAAATTGGAAGGGGATAACTGGGGGATACGCAACACCGATAAACTCATCTTT. Protein product: CALGEKLEGDNWGIRNTDKLIF.

The rearrangement uses TRDV1 and TRDJ1, with 10 nucleotides matching TRDD3. V lost 3 bases and J lost 2; bases outside the gene matches: 21. Germline values: CDR1 TSWWSYY, CDR2 QGS. The length of the CDR3 is 21 residues. In DNA form, the CDR3 reads TGTGCTCTTGGGGACCCGGCCTTCCTAGGTGGGGGATACAGGGGTACCGATAAACTCATCTTT. This sequence encodes CALGDPAFLGGGYRGTDKLIF.

This clone showed up just a few times. The J gene is TRDJ1, the V gene TRDV2; a weak D match, TRDD3 (6 bases). The V and J ends lost 3 bases and 5 bases respectively, with 18 bases between them. The CDR3 loop spans 15 amino acids. Germline V gene sequence: CDR1 GEAIGNYY, CDR2 EKD. The CDR3 loop is CACDGIGGGWDKLIF. The DNA of the CDR3 is TGTGCCTGTGACGGCATTGGGGGCGGCTGGGATAAACTCATCTTT.

This clone was recorded a few times. An end of the junction differs from the germline gene, which may be a read error. The chain has TRDV2 and TRDJ3; 12 bases align to TRDD3. The germline gives CDR1 GEAIGNYY, CDR2 EKD. This CDR3 region has 19 residues. CDR3 sequence: CACDSITGGYSWDTRKMFF. The CDR3 coding sequence is TGTGCCTGTGACTCCATTACTGGGGGATACTCCTGGGACACCCGAAAGATGTTTTTC.

This clone was observed a handful of times. Within the sample, other DNA sequences also encode this same CDR3. The rearrangement links TRDV2 to TRDJ3, with 9 nucleotides matching TRDD3. The germline V gene encodes CDR1 GEAIGNYY and CDR2 EKD. This CDR3 region has 24 residues. The V and J ends lost 1 base and 0 bases, in that order; junction bases with no gene match: 21. This CDR3 is CACDTAPSFSGGSHSSWDTRQMFF. CDR3 coding DNA: TGTGCCTGTGACACGGCTCCCAGCTTCTCTGGGGGATCGCACAGCTCCTGGGACACCCGACAGATGTTTTTC.

Details on this clone: A single base separates this from a much larger clone, so it may be a read error. The DNA is omitted, as the CDR3 cannot be located on it reliably, and the CDR3 follows TCRdb's listing. The CDR3 here is CACDTVGGGSRFTDKLTF. The rearrangement joins TRDV2 to TRDJ1; the table assigns TRDD3, which was not confirmed against the DNA. The CDR3 numbers 18 amino acids, ends counted. The germline CDR1 and CDR2 sequences are GEAIGNYY and EKD.

The J gene is TRDJ1, the V gene TRDV2, with D possibly being TRDD3 (6 bases). From germline, CDR1 is GEAIGNYY and CDR2 EKD. This CDR3 is 18 amino acids long. The V gene lost 0 bases and the J gene lost 2 bases, with 21 bases spanning the gap. The CDR3 DNA is TGTGCCTGTGACACCGTGGCGTCTGGGGACATATTGACCGATAAACTCATCTTT. Residues: CACDTVASGDILTDKLIF.

Notes on this clone: The same CDR3 arises from other DNA sequences in this sample as well. V usage is TRDV2 and J usage is TRDJ1; no reliable D call. V was clipped by 0 bases and J by 0 bases, with 7 bases between them. This CDR3 region has 14 residues. Germline V gene data show CDR1 as GEAIGNYY and CDR2 as EKD. The CDR3 spells CACDTLGYTDKLIF. The DNA for the CDR3 is TGTGCCTGTGACACCCTAGGATACACCGATAAACTCATCTTT.

In this sample, this clone turned up a few times. The chain recombines TRDV2 with TRDJ1, with 9 bases matching TRDD3. The trim removed 3 bases at V and 0 bases at J, leaving 16 bases unmatched. Germline CDR1 is GEAIGNYY and CDR2 is EKD. The CDR3 covers 19 residues. CDR3 loop: CACDSMVMGDRGNTDKLIF. The CDR3 coding sequence is TGTGCCTGTGACTCGATGGTAATGGGGGATAGGGGAAACACCGATAAACTCATCTTT.

This clone has only a few counts. Sequence at one end of the junction differs from germline and may be a read error. The CDR3 DNA is TGTGCCTGTGACACCGTGGGGGGATTAACCGGTAAACTCATCTTT. Translation: CACDTVGGLTGKLIF. The chain couples TRDV2 to TRDJ1, with 7 bases that match TRDD3. This CDR3 has 15 residues. Germline CDR1 GEAIGNYY, CDR2 EKD.

This sequence joins TRDV2 and TRDJ1; 9 bases match TRDD3. Germline values: CDR1 GEAIGNYY, CDR2 EKD. This CDR3 is 20 amino acids long. V lost 1 base to trimming and J lost 0 bases; unmatched junction nucleotides: 17. CDR3 sequence (DNA): TGTGCCTGTGACACGGTACTGGGGGACACCTCTAATAATGACACCGATAAACTCATCTTT. Protein product: CACDTVLGDTSNNDTDKLIF.

This sequence joins TRDV2 and TRDJ1; no definite D call. Germline CDR1 reads GEAIGNYY; CDR2 reads EKD. Trimming took 0 bases from V and 1 from J, leaving 11 bases between them. The CDR3 runs 15 residues. This chain's CDR3 is CACDTVGTPTDKLIF. In DNA, the CDR3 is TGTGCCTGTGACACCGTAGGGACCCCCACCGATAAACTCATCTTT.